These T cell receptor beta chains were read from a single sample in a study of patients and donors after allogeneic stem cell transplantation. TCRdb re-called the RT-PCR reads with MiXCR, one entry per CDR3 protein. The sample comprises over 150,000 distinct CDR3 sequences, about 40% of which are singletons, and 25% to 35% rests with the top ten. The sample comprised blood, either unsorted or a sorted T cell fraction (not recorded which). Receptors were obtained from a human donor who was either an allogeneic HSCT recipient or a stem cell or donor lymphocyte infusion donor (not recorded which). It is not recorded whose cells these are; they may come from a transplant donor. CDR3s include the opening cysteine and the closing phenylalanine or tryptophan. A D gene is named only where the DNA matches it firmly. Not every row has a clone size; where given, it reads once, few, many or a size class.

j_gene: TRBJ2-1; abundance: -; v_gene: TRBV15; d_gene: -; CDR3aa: CAIPWGSYNEQFF; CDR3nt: TGTGCCATTCCTTGGGGTTCCTACAATGAGCAGTTCTTC
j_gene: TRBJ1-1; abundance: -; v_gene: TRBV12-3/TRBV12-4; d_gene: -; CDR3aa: CASSLGSRRTEAFF; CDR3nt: TGTGCCAGCAGTTTAGGATCGCGGAGGACTGAAGCTTTCTTT
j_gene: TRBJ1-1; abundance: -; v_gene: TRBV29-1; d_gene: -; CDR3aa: CSVEAGAGTEAFF; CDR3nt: TGCAGCGTTGAAGCGGGGGCAGGAACTGAAGCTTTCTTT
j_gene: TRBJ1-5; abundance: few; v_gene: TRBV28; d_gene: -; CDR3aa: CASSLSRNQPQHF; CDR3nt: TGTGCCAGCAGTTTATCTCGGAATCAGCCCCAGCATTTT
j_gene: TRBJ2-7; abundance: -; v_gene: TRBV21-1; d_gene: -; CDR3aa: CASSNRLWVQEDEQYF; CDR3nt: TGTGCCAGCAGCAATCGTCTCTGGGTACAAGAAGACGAGCAGTACTTC
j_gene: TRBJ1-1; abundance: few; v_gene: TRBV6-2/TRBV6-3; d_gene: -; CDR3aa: CASNNAGDTEAFF; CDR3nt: TGTGCCAGCAACAACGCGGGGGACACTGAAGCTTTCTTT
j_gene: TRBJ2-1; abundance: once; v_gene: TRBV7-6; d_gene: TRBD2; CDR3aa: CASSSRLAGGGYNEQFF; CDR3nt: TGTGCCAGCAGCTCCCGACTAGCGGGAGGAGGGTACAATGAGCAGTTCTTC
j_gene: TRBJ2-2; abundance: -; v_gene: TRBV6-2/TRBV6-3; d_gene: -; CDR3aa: CASKDTQGRSGELFF; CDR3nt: TGTGCCAGCAAGGATACTCAGGGGCGGTCCGGGGAGCTGTTTTTT
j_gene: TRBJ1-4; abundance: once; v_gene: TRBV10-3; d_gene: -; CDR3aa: CAISEGQLKEKLFF; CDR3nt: TGTGCCATCAGTGAGGGACAGTTGAAGGAAAAACTGTTTTTT
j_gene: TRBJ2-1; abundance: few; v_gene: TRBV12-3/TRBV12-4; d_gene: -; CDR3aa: CASRYQEGTPGEFF; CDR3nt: TGTGCCAGCAGATACCAGGAAGGGACACCCGGGGAGTTCTTC
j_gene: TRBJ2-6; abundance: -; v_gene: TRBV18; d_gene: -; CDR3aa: CASSPLQETSDLTF; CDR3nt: TGTGCCAGCTCACCACTCCAGGAAACGTCCGACCTGACTTTC
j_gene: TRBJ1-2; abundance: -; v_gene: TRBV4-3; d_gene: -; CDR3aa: CASSPDRLSNYGCTF; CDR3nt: TGCGCCAGCAGCCCGGACAGACTATCTAACTATGGCTGCACCTTC
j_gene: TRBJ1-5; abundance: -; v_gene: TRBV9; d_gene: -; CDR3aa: CASSVEGDGNQPQHF; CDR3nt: TGTGCCAGCAGCGTAGAGGGTGACGGCAATCAGCCCCAGCATTTT
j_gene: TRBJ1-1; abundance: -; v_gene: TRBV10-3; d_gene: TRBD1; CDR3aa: CAIRTGQGALWTEAFF; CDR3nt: TGTGCCATCAGGACGGGACAGGGGGCTCTATGGACTGAAGCTTTCTTT
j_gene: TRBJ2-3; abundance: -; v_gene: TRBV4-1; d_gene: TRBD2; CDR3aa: CASSQFPPSGEMGTDTQYF; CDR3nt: TGCGCCAGCAGCCAATTCCCCCCTAGCGGGGAGATGGGCACAGATACGCAGTATTTT
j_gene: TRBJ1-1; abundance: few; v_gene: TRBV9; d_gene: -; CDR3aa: CASSVGLHELRTEAFF; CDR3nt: TGTGCCAGCAGCGTAGGTCTGCACGAACTACGCACTGAAGCTTTCTTT
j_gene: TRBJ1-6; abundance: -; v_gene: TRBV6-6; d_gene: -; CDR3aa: CASSYAAGPTAPLHF; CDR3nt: TGTGCCAGCAGTTACGCCGCAGGACCGACTGCACCCCTCCACTTT
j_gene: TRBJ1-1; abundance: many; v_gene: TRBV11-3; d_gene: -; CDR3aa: CASSLTGYTEAFF; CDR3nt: TGTGCCAGCAGCTTAACGGGGTACACTGAAGCTTTCTTT
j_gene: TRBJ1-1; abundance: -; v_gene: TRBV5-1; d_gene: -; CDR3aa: CASSLEGAGTEAFF; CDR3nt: TGCGCCAGCAGCTTGGAAGGGGCGGGCACTGAAGCTTTCTTT
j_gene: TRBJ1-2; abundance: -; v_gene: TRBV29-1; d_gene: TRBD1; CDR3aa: CSVQVTGDPLYGYTF; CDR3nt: TGCAGCGTTCAAGTGACAGGGGATCCCCTCTATGGCTACACCTTC